This is a list of T cell receptor beta chains from one sample in a study of CD8+CD57+ T cells in acquired aplastic anemia. TCRdb re-called the reads through MiXCR, storing one row per CDR3 protein. Of 200,000 to 250,000 distinct CDR3 sequences in the sample, roughly 35% were seen once. The sequenced material came from sorted CD4+, CD8+, or CD8+CD57+ T cells (not recorded which) from PBMCs. The receptors come from a human donor in good health, serving as a control. The CDR3 runs from the conserved cysteine through the conserved F or W. The D gene is left open where the match is weak. The size field is filled for only some rows; it gives once, few, many or a size class.

CDR3nt: TGTGCCAGCAGAGGAAGACTAGGGTCCTCCTACAATGAGCAGTTCTTC
CDR3aa: CASRGRLGSSYNEQFF
len: 16
abundance: NA
d_gene: NA
j_gene: TRBJ2-1
v_gene: TRBV6-1

CDR3nt: TGCAGCGTTGTAGGCTTTCTGGACCGACAGGGGAGGGAGACCCAGTACTTC
CDR3aa: CSVVGFLDRQGRETQYF
len: 17
abundance: NA
d_gene: TRBD1
j_gene: TRBJ2-5
v_gene: TRBV29-1

CDR3nt: TGCGCCAGCAGCTTGGAGCAAGAGACCCAGTACTTC
CDR3aa: CASSLEQETQYF
len: 12
abundance: many
d_gene: NA
j_gene: TRBJ2-5
v_gene: TRBV5-1

CDR3nt: TGTGCCACCAGTGATCCCGCTAGTGGATCCTACAATGAGCAGTTCTTC
CDR3aa: CATSDPASGSYNEQFF
len: 16
abundance: NA
d_gene: NA
j_gene: TRBJ2-1
v_gene: TRBV24-1

CDR3nt: TGCGCCAGCAGCCGGGAGGGAATCACAGATACGCAGTATTTT
CDR3aa: CASSREGITDTQYF
len: 14
abundance: NA
d_gene: TRBD2
j_gene: TRBJ2-3
v_gene: TRBV5-1

CDR3nt: TGCAGTGCTAGAGATTGGGAGCAGGGCAACCTTGAGCAGTTCTTC
CDR3aa: CSARDWEQGNLEQFF
len: 15
abundance: many
d_gene: NA
j_gene: TRBJ2-1
v_gene: TRBV20-1

CDR3nt: TGTGCCAGCAGTTTCCTAGTCGGATATGAGCAGTTCTTC
CDR3aa: CASSFLVGYEQFF
len: 13
abundance: few
d_gene: NA
j_gene: TRBJ2-1
v_gene: TRBV6-5

CDR3nt: TGTGCCAGCAGCGGAGAGGGCTTTATGAGGCCCCAGCATTTT
CDR3aa: CASSGEGFMRPQHF
len: 14
abundance: many
d_gene: NA
j_gene: TRBJ1-5
v_gene: TRBV7-9

CDR3nt: TGTGCCAGCAGTGGGGCAGGAGAGACCCAGTACTTC
CDR3aa: CASSGAGETQYF
len: 12
abundance: few
d_gene: NA
j_gene: TRBJ2-5
v_gene: TRBV7-9

CDR3nt: TGTGCCAGCAGTTTTCATTATGAGCAGTTCTTC
CDR3aa: CASSFHYEQFF
len: 11
abundance: few
d_gene: NA
j_gene: TRBJ2-1
v_gene: TRBV12-3/TRBV12-4

CDR3nt: TGTGCCAGCAGTCCGGGACAGTACGCAGAGACCCAGTACTTC
CDR3aa: CASSPGQYAETQYF
len: 14
abundance: many
d_gene: TRBD1
j_gene: TRBJ2-5
v_gene: TRBV12-3/TRBV12-4

CDR3nt: TGCAGTGCTAGAGGGAACTGGACTAGCGGGAGGTCAGATACGCAGTATTTT
CDR3aa: CSARGNWTSGRSDTQYF
len: 17
abundance: many
d_gene: TRBD2
j_gene: TRBJ2-3
v_gene: TRBV20-1

CDR3nt: TGTGCCACCAGTGACCCCATCTATGGCTACACCTTC
CDR3aa: CATSDPIYGYTF
len: 12
abundance: many
d_gene: NA
j_gene: TRBJ1-2
v_gene: TRBV24-1

CDR3nt: TGTGCCAGCGGTAAAGAGACCCAGTACTTC
CDR3aa: CASGKETQYF
len: 10
abundance: many
d_gene: NA
j_gene: TRBJ2-5
v_gene: TRBV12-3/TRBV12-4

CDR3nt: TGTGCCAGCAGCTCCCGGTCTTTTGTTGACACTGAAGCTTTCTTT
CDR3aa: CASSSRSFVDTEAFF
len: 15
abundance: many
d_gene: NA
j_gene: TRBJ1-1
v_gene: TRBV9

CDR3nt: TGTGCCAGCAGCCATCTAGCGGGGGGGCACACAGATACGCAGTATTTT
CDR3aa: CASSHLAGGHTDTQYF
len: 16
abundance: many
d_gene: TRBD2
j_gene: TRBJ2-3
v_gene: TRBV11-1

CDR3nt: TGTGCCACCAGCAGCCCGGGTGCCTATGGCTACACCTTC
CDR3aa: CATSSPGAYGYTF
len: 13
abundance: NA
d_gene: NA
j_gene: TRBJ1-2
v_gene: TRBV15

CDR3nt: TGCAGCGTTGTTCTCGTGACTGAAGCTTTCTTT
CDR3aa: CSVVLVTEAFF
len: 11
abundance: NA
d_gene: NA
j_gene: TRBJ1-1
v_gene: TRBV29-1

CDR3nt: TGCAGTGCTGCCCGGCGGGATGGGACTAGCGCCGAGCAGTACTTC
CDR3aa: CSAARRDGTSAEQYF
len: 15
abundance: many
d_gene: TRBD2
j_gene: TRBJ2-7
v_gene: TRBV20-1

CDR3nt: TGTGCCAGCAGCCGCGAGGGAAATGAGCAGTTCTTC
CDR3aa: CASSREGNEQFF
len: 12
abundance: NA
d_gene: NA
j_gene: TRBJ2-1
v_gene: TRBV5-6

CDR3nt: TGTGCCAGCAAACGGGACGGAGGAAGTGGCTACACCTTC
CDR3aa: CASKRDGGSGYTF
len: 13
abundance: many
d_gene: NA
j_gene: TRBJ1-2
v_gene: TRBV2

CDR3nt: TGCAGTGCTAGCGAAACAGGGGACTCTGGGGCCAACGTCCTGACTTTC
CDR3aa: CSASETGDSGANVLTF
len: 16
abundance: NA
d_gene: TRBD1
j_gene: TRBJ2-6
v_gene: TRBV20-1